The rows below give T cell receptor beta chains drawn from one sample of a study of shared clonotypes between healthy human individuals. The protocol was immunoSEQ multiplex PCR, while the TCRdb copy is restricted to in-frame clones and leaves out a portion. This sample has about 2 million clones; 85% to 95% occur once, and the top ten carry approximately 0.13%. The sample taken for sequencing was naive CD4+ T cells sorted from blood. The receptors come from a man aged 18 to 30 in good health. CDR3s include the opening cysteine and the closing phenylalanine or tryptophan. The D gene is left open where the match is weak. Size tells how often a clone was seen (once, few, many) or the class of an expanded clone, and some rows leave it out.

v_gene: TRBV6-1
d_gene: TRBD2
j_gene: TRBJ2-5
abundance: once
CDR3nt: TGTGCCAGCAGTGACCGTGGAGCGGGAGAAGAGACCCAGTACTTC
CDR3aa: CASSDRGAGEETQYF

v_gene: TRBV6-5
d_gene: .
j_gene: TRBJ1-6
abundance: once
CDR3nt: TGTGCCAGCAGTTACTCCGGCCAAAATAATTCACCCCTCCACTTT
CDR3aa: CASSYSGQNNSPLHF

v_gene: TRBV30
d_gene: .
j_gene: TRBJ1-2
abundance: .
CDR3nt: TGTGCCTGGACGGACGGGAACTATGGCTACACCTTC
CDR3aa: CAWTDGNYGYTF

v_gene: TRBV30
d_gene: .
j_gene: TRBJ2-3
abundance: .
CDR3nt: TGTGCCTGGAGGGGGAACACAGATACGCAGTATTTT
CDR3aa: CAWRGNTDTQYF

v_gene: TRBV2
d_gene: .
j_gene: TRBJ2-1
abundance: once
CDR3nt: TGTGCCAGCAGAAATAGCGGATCCCCCTACAATGAGCAGTTCTTC
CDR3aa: CASRNSGSPYNEQFF

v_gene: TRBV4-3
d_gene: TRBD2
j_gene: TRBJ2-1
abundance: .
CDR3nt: TGCGCCAGCAGCCAAGATGAACTAGCGTCTAATGAGCAGTTCTTC
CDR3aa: CASSQDELASNEQFF

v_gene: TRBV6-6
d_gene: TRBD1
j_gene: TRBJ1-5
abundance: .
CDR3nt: TGTGCCAGCAGTTACAGTGGGGACAGGGATCAGCCCCAGCATTTT
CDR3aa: CASSYSGDRDQPQHF

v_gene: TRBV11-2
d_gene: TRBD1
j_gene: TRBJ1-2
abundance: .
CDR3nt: TGTGCCAGCAGCCCCGGGACAGGGCCCTATGGCTACACCTTC
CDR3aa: CASSPGTGPYGYTF

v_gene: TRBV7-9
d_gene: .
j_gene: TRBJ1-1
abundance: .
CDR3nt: TGTGCCAGCAACCCATTGGGTAGACGGGACGCTGAAGCTTTCTTT
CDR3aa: CASNPLGRRDAEAFF

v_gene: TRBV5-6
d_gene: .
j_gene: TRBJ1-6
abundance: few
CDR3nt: TGTGCCAGCAGCTTGGGGGACCTAACTTATAATTCACCCCTCCACTTT
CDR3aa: CASSLGDLTYNSPLHF

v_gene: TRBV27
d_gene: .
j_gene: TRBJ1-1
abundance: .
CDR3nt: TGTGCCAGCAGTCCCAGGGTCATGAACACTGAAGCTTTCTTT
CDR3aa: CASSPRVMNTEAFF

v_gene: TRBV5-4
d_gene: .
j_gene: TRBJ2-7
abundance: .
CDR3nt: TGTGCCAGCAGCTCTTTTCAGGGGGGGAAGTCCTACGAGCAGTACTTC
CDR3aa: CASSSFQGGKSYEQYF

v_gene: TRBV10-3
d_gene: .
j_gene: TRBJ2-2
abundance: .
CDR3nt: TGTGCCATCAGTGAGTCGGGGGGAGGAACCGGGGAGCTGTTTTTT
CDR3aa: CAISESGGGTGELFF

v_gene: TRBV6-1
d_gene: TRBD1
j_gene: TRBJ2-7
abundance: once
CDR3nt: TGTGCCAGCAGAAGAACAGGGGAGTGGAGGTACGAGCAGTACTTC
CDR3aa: CASRRTGEWRYEQYF

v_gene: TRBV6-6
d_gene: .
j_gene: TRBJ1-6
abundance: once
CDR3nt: TGTGCCAGCACGACAGGTGTAAGACCCCTCCACTTT
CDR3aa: CASTTGVRPLHF

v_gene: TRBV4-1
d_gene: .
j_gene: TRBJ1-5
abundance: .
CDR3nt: TGCGCCAGCAGCCAAGAACCAGGGCCGGGTCAGCCCCAGCATTTT
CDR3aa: CASSQEPGPGQPQHF

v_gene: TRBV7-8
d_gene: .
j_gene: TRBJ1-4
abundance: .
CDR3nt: TGTGCCAGCAGCTCCCCGGGCCTTAAGAATGAAAAACTGTTTTTT
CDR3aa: CASSSPGLKNEKLFF

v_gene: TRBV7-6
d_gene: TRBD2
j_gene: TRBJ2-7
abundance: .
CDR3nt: TGTGCCAGCAGCCCCCTATTGGCTAGCGGTCCCTACGAGCAGTACTTC
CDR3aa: CASSPLLASGPYEQYF

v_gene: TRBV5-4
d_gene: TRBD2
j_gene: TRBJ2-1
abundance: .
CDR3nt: TGTGCCAGCAGCTCCCCGGGACTAGCGGGGAGCTCCTACAATGAGCAGTTCTTC
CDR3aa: CASSSPGLAGSSYNEQFF

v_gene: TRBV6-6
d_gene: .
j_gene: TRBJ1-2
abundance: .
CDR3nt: TGTGCCAGCAGTTACGGGACTCTTTATGGCTACACCTTC
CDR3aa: CASSYGTLYGYTF

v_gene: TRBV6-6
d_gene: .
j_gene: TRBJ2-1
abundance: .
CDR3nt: TGTGCCAGCAGTCCGCGAACCGGCAATGAGCAGTTCTTC
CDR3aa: CASSPRTGNEQFF

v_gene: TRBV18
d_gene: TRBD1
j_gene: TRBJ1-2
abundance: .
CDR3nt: TGTGCCAGCTCCTTAGGGACAGGCAACTATGGCTACACCTTC
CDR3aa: CASSLGTGNYGYTF

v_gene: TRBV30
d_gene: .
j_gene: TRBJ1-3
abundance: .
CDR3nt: TGTGCCTGGAGTGTACCGCCAGGGGCTGGAAACACCATATATTTT
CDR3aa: CAWSVPPGAGNTIYF

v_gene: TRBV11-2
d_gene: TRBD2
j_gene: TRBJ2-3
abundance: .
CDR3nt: TGTGCCAGCAGGAAGGCACTAGCGGGGGTGGCAGATACGCAGTATTTT
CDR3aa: CASRKALAGVADTQYF

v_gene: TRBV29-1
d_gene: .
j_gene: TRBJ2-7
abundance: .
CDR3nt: TGCAGCGTTCAAGGGAGAATGGTCGACGAGCAGTACTTC
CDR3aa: CSVQGRMVDEQYF

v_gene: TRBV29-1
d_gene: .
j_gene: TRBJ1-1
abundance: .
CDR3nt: TGCAGCATAATTTTAAGTACTGAAGCTTTCTTT
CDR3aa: CSIILSTEAFF

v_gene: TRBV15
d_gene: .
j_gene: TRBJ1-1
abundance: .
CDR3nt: TGTGCCACCAGCAACAGGGTTGGGACTGAAGCTTTCTTT
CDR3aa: CATSNRVGTEAFF

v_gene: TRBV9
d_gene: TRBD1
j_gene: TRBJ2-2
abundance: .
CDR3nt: TGTGCCAGCAGCGTACAGGGGGTAAACACCGGGGAGCTGTTTTTT
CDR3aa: CASSVQGVNTGELFF

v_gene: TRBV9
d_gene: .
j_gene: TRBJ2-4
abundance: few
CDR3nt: TGTGCCAGCGCTGAAGGTTGGGCCAAAAACATTCAGTACTTC
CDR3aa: CASAEGWAKNIQYF

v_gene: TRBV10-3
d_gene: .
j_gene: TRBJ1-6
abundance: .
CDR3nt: TGTGCCATCAGGCGGGTGGCTAATTCACCCCTCCACTTT
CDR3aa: CAIRRVANSPLHF

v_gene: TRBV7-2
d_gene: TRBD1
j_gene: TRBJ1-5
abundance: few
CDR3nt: TGTGCCAGCAGCTTCGACAGGGATAATCAGCCCCAGCATTTT
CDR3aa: CASSFDRDNQPQHF

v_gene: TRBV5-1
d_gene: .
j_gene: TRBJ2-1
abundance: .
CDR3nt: TGCGCCAGCCGCGTTTTCGGCGGGGCCAATGAGCAGTTCTTC
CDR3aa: CASRVFGGANEQFF

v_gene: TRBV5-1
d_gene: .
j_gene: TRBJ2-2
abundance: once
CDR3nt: TGCGCCAGCAGCTTGGCCACTACGAACACCGGGGAGCTGTTTTTT
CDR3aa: CASSLATTNTGELFF

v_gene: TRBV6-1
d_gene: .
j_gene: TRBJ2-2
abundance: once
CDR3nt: TGTGCCAGCAGTGATGCAAACACCGGGGAGCTGTTTTTT
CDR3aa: CASSDANTGELFF

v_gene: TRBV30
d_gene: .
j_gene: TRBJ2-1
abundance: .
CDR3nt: TGTGCCTGGAGGCTCTCCTACAATGAGCAGTTCTTC
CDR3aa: CAWRLSYNEQFF

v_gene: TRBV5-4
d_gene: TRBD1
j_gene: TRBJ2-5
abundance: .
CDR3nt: TGTGCCAGCAGCTTTTTCGGGACAGGGAAGGAGACCCAGTACTTC
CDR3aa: CASSFFGTGKETQYF

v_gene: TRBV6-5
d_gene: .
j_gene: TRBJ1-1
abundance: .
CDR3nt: TGTGCCAGCAGCGTGACCAGGGGTCTGAACACTGAAGCTTTCTTT
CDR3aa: CASSVTRGLNTEAFF

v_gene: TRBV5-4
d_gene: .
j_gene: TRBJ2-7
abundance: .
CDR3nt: TGTGCCAGCAGCTTGGGATGGGGGGAACGAACGATCTACGAGCAGTACTTC
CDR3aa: CASSLGWGERTIYEQYF

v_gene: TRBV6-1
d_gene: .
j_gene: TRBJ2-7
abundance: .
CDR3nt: TGTGCCACAGGGACCTACGAGCAGTACTTC
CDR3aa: CATGTYEQYF

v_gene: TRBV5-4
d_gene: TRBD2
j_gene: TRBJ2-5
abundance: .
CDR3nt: TGTGCCAGCAGCTTGCTCCTAGCGGGGGGGCCTGGTCGGCAAGAGACCCAGTACTTC
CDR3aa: CASSLLLAGGPGRQETQYF

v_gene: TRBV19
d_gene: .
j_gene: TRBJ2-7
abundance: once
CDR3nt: TGTGCCAGTAGTACCACTTCCACCAGGGGATCCTCCTACGAGCAGTACTTC
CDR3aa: CASSTTSTRGSSYEQYF